Listed here is a single TCR beta chain. This specimen comes from a study of T cell changes during pregnancy in multiple sclerosis. TCRdb's copy holds only in-frame clones and misses some; the assay was immunoSEQ multiplex PCR. The profile shows 40,000 or so clones, about 88% of them singletons. This CDR3 comprises 12 residues. Germline V CDR1 and CDR2: SNHLY, FYNNEI. Trimming removed 6 bases from V and 16 bases from J; junction bases left unmatched: 11. The sequences come from peripheral blood, collected in the third trimester of pregnancy. V gene TRBV2 combines with J gene TRBJ1-4; 7 nucleotides line up with TRBD1. The receptor was derived from a female donor in good health, enrolled as a control in a pregnancy study. This CDR3 reads CASRELSDRSFF. The CDR3 DNA reads as TGTGCCAGCAGAGAACTCTCGGACAGGTCGTTTTTT.